This TCR beta chain was sequenced in a study of neurological immune-mediated disorders. 5'RACE with 10-nucleotide random UMIs produced the cDNA. Per sequencing run, 15-18 subjects together gave over 190 million TCR-beta sequences. Using its own MiXCR run on the 5' RACE reads, TCRdb lists one record per CDR3 protein. The sample records 77,000 or so distinct CDR3 sequences, about 9.5% being singletons. Germline CDR1 is MNHEY and CDR2 is SMNVEV (reference sequence). This CDR3 region has 16 residues. Trimming shortened V by 5 bases and J by 4 bases, and 19 bases separated the two germline ends. Concerning this clonotype itself: Its antigen is not identified.

Broader study findings: In HTLV-1-associated myelopathy, TCR clonal expansion was greatest, whereas multiple sclerosis had the least, falling below healthy controls.

The sequenced sample was PBMCs. The chain carries TRBV27 and TRBJ2-3; D could derive from TRBD1 or TRBD2 (5 bases each). The TCR sequence derives from a man aged 50 to 59 in good health. The CDR3 DNA is TGTGCCAGCAGTCAGCCCTCCACTCGGGGCGCAGATACGCAGTATTTT. It encodes CASSQPSTRGADTQYF.